The TCR beta chain under discussion was sequenced for a study of response to subunit inactivated influenza vaccine. This CDR3 region has 15 residues. V was shortened by 7 bases and J by 2 bases, with 14 bases between the two germline ends. Each CDR3 protein is one row after TCRdb ran MiXCR on the RT-PCR reads. The table has about 540,000 distinct CDR3 sequences, under 25% seen once; the top ten hold 2.5% to 3%. These same records also appear under a second study, on T cells expressing NK-cell markers. From that report: Synthesis of TCR beta cDNA relied on 5'RACE template switching carrying UMIs. The authors sequenced eight donors, of whom seven were HCMV-seropositive and one was seronegative.

The rearrangement uses TRBV12-3 or TRBV12-4 and TRBJ1-4; D perhaps matches TRBD1 (6 bases). The input for sequencing was CD4+ T cells sorted from PBMCs, taken 12 days after vaccination. This TCR came from a man aged 50-60 years who received an inactivated influenza vaccine. The CDR3 DNA reads TGTGCCAGCACAGGGGCCTCAATGACTAATGAAAAACTGTTTTTT. This codes for CASTGASMTNEKLFF.